This T cell receptor (beta chain) is from a study of vaccination and CD4 T cells after COVID-19. About the research overall: Convalescent donors totaled six males and four females, including two who were Hispanic. Convalescent patients gave post-COVID blood a median approximately 100 days post-diagnosis, range 35 to 161.

Study results and caveats: Among those convalescent, a median roughly 90% of reactive clones emerged solely post-vaccination.

For this clonotype: Its antigen remains unknown.

Treatment indicated: approximately 9-day PBMC culture with coronavirus spike peptide pools or control peptides (ViraFEST assay). Scientists ran DNA taken from cultured CD4+ T cells through the Oncomine TCR Beta short-read assay for sequencing. Via MiXCR, TCRdb re-called the PCR reads, giving one row per CDR3 protein. The sample includes nearly 11,000 distinct CDR3 sequences, more than 65% of them seen just once. Trimming left V 4 bases short and J 4 bases short, with 10 bases between. The germline gives CDR1 MRHNA, CDR2 SNTAGT. This CDR3 has 13 residues. V and J are TRBV6-4 and TRBJ1-1, with D perhaps TRBD1 (6 bases). The sample comprised CD4+ T cells from blood, cultured in vitro. The TCR was taken from a human donor who had recovered from COVID-19. CDR3 residues: CASSVDRTTEAFF. The DNA of the CDR3 is TGTGCCAGCAGTGTCGACAGGACCACTGAAGCTTTCTTT.